A single sample gave rise to the 5 T cell receptor beta chains below, sequenced in a study of T-cell memory formation after mild COVID-19. TCRdb recomputed calls from the 5' RACE reads with MiXCR, one row per CDR3 protein. The sample lists a few hundred thousand distinct CDR3 sequences, around 27% occurring once. The sample taken for sequencing was PBMCs or a T cell subset sorted from them (not recorded which). These receptors all stem from an adult woman who had mild COVID-19 (a few samples of this study predate the infection). Cell type and time point are not known.

The V call is TRBV11-2, the J call TRBJ2-2, with unresolved D. CDR1 and CDR2 (germline): SGHAT, FQNNGV. This CDR3 comprises 12 residues. The V and J ends lost 5 bases and 6 bases respectively, with 7 bases between them. CDR3 nucleotides: TGTGCCAGCAGCATAAGCTCCGGGGAGCTGTTTTTT. It is translated as CASSISSGELFF.

This chain links TRBV6-1 with TRBJ2-1, with D possibly TRBD2 on 6 matching bases. The V gene lost 4 bases and the J gene lost 3 bases, with 16 bases spanning the gap. The germline CDR1 and CDR2 sequences are MNHNS and SASEGT. The CDR3 runs 16 residues. The CDR3 here is CASSAKGEVDYNEQFF. CDR3 nucleotide sequence: TGTGCCAGCAGTGCAAAAGGGGAGGTCGACTACAATGAGCAGTTCTTC.

This clonotype was counted at least ten times. The rearrangement links TRBV20-1 to TRBJ1-1; possibly TRBD1 for D (5 bases). This CDR3 spans 13 amino acids. CDR1 and CDR2 (germline): DFQATT, SNEGSKA (reference sequence). V was cut by 6 bases and J by 1 base, with 12 bases left in between. DNA of the CDR3: TGCAGTGCGACCCGGGACGGGAACACTGAAGCTTTCTTT. Translated, it gives CSATRDGNTEAFF.

The CDR3 sequence is CASSPAPGSDQYF. The CDR3 DNA follows: TGTGCCAGCTCACCCGCTCCGGGATCGGATCAGTACTTC. The V and J genes are TRBV18 and TRBJ2-7; the D gene is possibly TRBD2 (5 bases). The germline V gene encodes CDR1 KGHSH and CDR2 LQKENI. The CDR3 is made up of 13 amino acids. Trimming cost V 3 bases and J 10 bases, with 16 bases left between them.

This clonotype appeared a few times. This rearrangement joins TRBV5-1 to TRBJ2-1; D unresolved. The CDR3 totals 14 residues. The ends were cut back, 0 bases at V and 4 bases at J, with 8 bases in the middle. The V gene's germline CDR1 is SGHRS and CDR2 YFSETQ. The CDR3 reads CASSLEVNYNEQFF. The CDR3 DNA follows: TGCGCCAGCAGCTTGGAGGTCAATTACAATGAGCAGTTCTTC.